Below are 20 T cell receptor beta chains sequenced from a single sample in a study of patients and donors after allogeneic stem cell transplantation. TCRdb used MiXCR to reprocess the RT-PCR reads, holding one entry per CDR3 protein. Of 920,000 or so distinct CDR3 sequences listed, roughly 18% are singletons. Specimen: blood, either unsorted or a sorted T cell fraction (not recorded which). The receptors shown here come from a human donor who was either an allogeneic HSCT recipient or a stem cell or donor lymphocyte infusion donor (not recorded which). It is not recorded whose cells these are; they may come from a transplant donor.

This chain connects TRBV7-6 to TRBJ2-7; D could derive from TRBD1 or TRBD2 (5 bases each). The CDR3 totals 13 residues. Germline-derived CDR1 and CDR2 are SGHVS and FNYEAQ. The V end was cut by 5 bases, the J end by 6 bases, with 14 bases between. This chain's CDR3 is CASSPPGTPEQYF. The CDR3 DNA sequence: TGTGCCAGCAGCCCTCCAGGGACCCCCGAGCAGTACTTC.

This clonotype was recorded a few times. CDR3 loop: CASSLSHTDTQYF. The DNA for the CDR3 is TGTGCCAGCAGTTTATCCCACACAGATACGCAGTATTTT. This sequence joins TRBV12-3 or TRBV12-4 and TRBJ2-3; D is unresolved. Trimming shortened V by 2 bases and J by 2 bases, and 5 bases separated the two germline ends. CDR3 length: 13 amino acids.

V gene TRBV29-1 combines with J gene TRBJ2-6; D gene ambiguous. The V and J ends lost 4 bases and 0 bases respectively, with 4 bases between them. This CDR3 region has 13 residues. CDR1 is SQVTM, CDR2 ANQGSEA, per germline. The CDR3 is CSVGASGANVLTF. CDR3 DNA sequence: TGCAGCGTTGGTGCCTCTGGGGCCAACGTCCTGACTTTC.

The chain links TRBV20-1 to TRBJ2-1; 12 nucleotides align to TRBD2. CDR1 and CDR2 from the germline V gene are DFQATT and SNEGSKA (reference sequence). The V gene end was trimmed by 0 bases and the J gene end by 0 bases; junction bases not matched to a gene: 3. The CDR3 is 17 amino acids. CDR3 DNA sequence: TGCAGTGCTAGAGATACTAGCGGGAGGTCCTCCTACAATGAGCAGTTCTTC. This gives the protein CSARDTSGRSSYNEQFF.

The V call is TRBV12-3 or TRBV12-4, the J call TRBJ1-3; 7 nucleotides align to TRBD1. This CDR3 has 11 residues. With 5 bases clipped from V and 8 bases from J, the junction kept 0 bases outside the gene matches. CDR3 bases: TGTGCCAGCAGTACAGGGGACACCATATATTTT. This encodes CASSTGDTIYF.

In this sample, this clonotype turned up a few times. The chain uses TRBV20-1 and TRBJ2-7; no firm D call. CDR1 is DFQATT and CDR2 is SNEGSKA in the germline V gene (reference sequence). There are 13 residues in the CDR3. Trimming took 1 base from V and 4 from J, leaving 11 bases between them. Here the CDR3 DNA reads TGCAGTGCTAGAGGGAAGTCGGATTACGAGCAGTACTTC. Amino acid sequence: CSARGKSDYEQYF.

V and J are TRBV20-1 and TRBJ1-2; 10 bases are shared with TRBD1. CDR1 DFQATT and CDR2 SNEGSKA come from the germline V gene (reference sequence). With 6 bases clipped from V and 6 bases from J, the junction kept 7 bases outside the gene matches. The CDR3 is 13 amino acids. The CDR3 region is CSARDRGSNGYTF. The CDR3 coding sequence is TGCAGTGCCCGGGACAGGGGTTCAAATGGCTACACCTTC.

The chain recombines TRBV5-1 with TRBJ2-5, with 8 bases aligning to TRBD1. The germline V gene encodes CDR1 SGHRS and CDR2 YFSETQ. The junction had 7 bases not matched to a gene; V was cut back by 7 bases and J by 5 bases. There are 13 residues in the CDR3. The CDR3 here is CASGLTGGETQYF. CDR3 in DNA: TGCGCCAGCGGACTAACAGGGGGGGAGACCCAGTACTTC.

The CDR3 DNA reads TGTGCCAGCAGCCCCCTTAGAGAGATGCCCAATGAGCAGTTCTTC. Its translation: CASSPLREMPNEQFF. The rearrangement joins TRBV12-3 or TRBV12-4 to TRBJ2-1; D is ambiguous. V was pared by 6 bases and J by 6 bases, with 18 bases between. CDR3 length equals 15 residues.

This chain links TRBV7-9 with TRBJ2-1; D might be TRBD2 (6 bases). This CDR3 is built from 15 residues. Per the germline V gene, CDR1 is SEHNR and CDR2 is FQNEAQ (reference sequence). V was clipped by 5 bases and J by 4 bases, with 15 bases between them. Here the CDR3 DNA reads TGTGCCAGCAGCCCAACTCTAGGGACTTACAATGAGCAGTTCTTC. Translating gives CASSPTLGTYNEQFF.

The J gene is TRBJ1-2, the V gene TRBV6-1; D remains unclear. Per the germline V gene, CDR1 is MNHNS and CDR2 is SASEGT. The CDR3 is 13 residues long. The germline V and J ends were trimmed by 6 bases and 0 bases, with 8 bases remaining between them. CDR3 nucleotides: TGTGCCAGCAGAGTGACGTCTAACTATGGCTACACCTTC. It encodes CASRVTSNYGYTF.

The chain carries TRBV6-1 and TRBJ2-1; 8 nucleotides align to TRBD1. J gave up 3 bases and V 7 bases, and 5 bases lay outside the gene matches. CDR1 MNHNS and CDR2 SASEGT come from the germline V gene. CDR3 size: 14 residues. DNA of the CDR3: TGTGCCAGCAATAGGGGACAGGACTACAATGAGCAGTTCTTC. Translation: CASNRGQDYNEQFF.

This clonotype was recorded once. J is TRBJ1-3 and V is TRBV27; tentatively, D is TRBD1 (5 bases). This CDR3 has 15 amino acids. Trimming removed 5 bases from V and 3 bases from J, with 14 bases in between. CDR1 and CDR2 (germline): MNHEY, SMNVEV (reference sequence). This CDR3 is CASSPREGVGNTIYF. CDR3 in DNA: TGTGCCAGCAGTCCCAGGGAGGGTGTTGGAAACACCATATATTTT.

The V gene is TRBV20-1, the J gene TRBJ2-1, with 12 bases aligning to TRBD2. V lost 6 bases and J lost 7; bases outside the gene matches: 10. Germline V CDR1 and CDR2: DFQATT, SNEGSKA (reference sequence). The CDR3 extends over 15 amino acids. CDR3 in DNA: TGCAGTGCGGGGACACGACTAGCGGGAGCGAATGAGCAGTTCTTC. Residues: CSAGTRLAGANEQFF.

This chain joins TRBV12-3 or TRBV12-4 and TRBJ1-3; no reliable D call. V was cut by 5 bases and J by 4 bases, with 15 bases left in between. The CDR3 loop spans 15 amino acids. In DNA form, the CDR3 reads TGTGCCAGCAGTGATCAGTGGGGATCGGGAAACACCATATATTTT. As protein: CASSDQWGSGNTIYF.

The genes are TRBV21-1 and TRBJ1-2; the table's D call, TRBD1, has no DNA check behind it. TRBV21-1 is listed as a pseudogene. This CDR3 is 15 amino acids long. The CDR3 region is CASSKEVTGLYGYTF. In DNA form, the CDR3 reads TGTGCCAGCAGCAAAGAGGTGACAGGGCTCTATGGCTACACCTTC.

This clonotype was observed a few times. The chain couples TRBV5-5 to TRBJ2-3; D is unresolved. CDR1 and CDR2 from the germline V gene are SGHKS and YYEKEE (reference sequence). Trimming took off 0 bases at V and 2 bases at J, with 13 bases between the two ends. The CDR3 has 16 residues. The CDR3 coding sequence is TGTGCCAGCAGCTTGGGGAAGGTGTCCGACACAGATACGCAGTATTTT. Amino acids: CASSLGKVSDTDTQYF.

The chain links TRBV4-2 to TRBJ1-1; D might be TRBD1 (5 bases). The CDR3 spans 14 residues. The V end lost 0 bases, the J end lost 4 bases, and 9 bases lay between the germline ends. Germline V gene sequence: CDR1 LGHNA, CDR2 YNFKEQ. The CDR3 DNA reads TGTGCCAGCAGCCAAGAGGTGGGGGGCACTGAAGCTTTCTTT. This sequence encodes CASSQEVGGTEAFF.

The CDR3 spells CASSPSAAKEQFF. CDR3 coding DNA: TGTGCCAGCAGCCCCTCCGCAGCAAAAGAGCAGTTCTTC. The chain carries TRBV7-3 and TRBJ2-1, with D hard to call. Germline V gene data show CDR1 as SGHTA and CDR2 as FQGTGA. V was clipped by 5 bases and J by 10 bases, with 15 bases between them. This CDR3 spans 13 amino acids.

This clonotype showed up many times. The chain has TRBV2 and TRBJ1-1; D is unresolved. Between the trimmed V and J ends, which lost 1 base and 0 bases, there was a span of 12 bases. Germline V gene sequence: CDR1 SNHLY, CDR2 FYNNEI. The CDR3 runs to 16 residues. CDR3 region: CASSEVAVAMNTEAFF. In DNA, the CDR3 is TGTGCCAGCAGTGAAGTCGCTGTCGCAATGAACACTGAAGCTTTCTTT. The entire variable domain, with the rest obtained from reference TRBV2 and TRBJ1-1, is as follows: EPEVTQTPSHQVTQMGQEVILRCVPISNHLYFYWYRQILGQKVEFLVSFYNNEISEKSEIFDDQFSVERPDGSNFTLKIRSTKLEDSAMYFCASSEVAVAMNTEAFFGQGTRLTVV.